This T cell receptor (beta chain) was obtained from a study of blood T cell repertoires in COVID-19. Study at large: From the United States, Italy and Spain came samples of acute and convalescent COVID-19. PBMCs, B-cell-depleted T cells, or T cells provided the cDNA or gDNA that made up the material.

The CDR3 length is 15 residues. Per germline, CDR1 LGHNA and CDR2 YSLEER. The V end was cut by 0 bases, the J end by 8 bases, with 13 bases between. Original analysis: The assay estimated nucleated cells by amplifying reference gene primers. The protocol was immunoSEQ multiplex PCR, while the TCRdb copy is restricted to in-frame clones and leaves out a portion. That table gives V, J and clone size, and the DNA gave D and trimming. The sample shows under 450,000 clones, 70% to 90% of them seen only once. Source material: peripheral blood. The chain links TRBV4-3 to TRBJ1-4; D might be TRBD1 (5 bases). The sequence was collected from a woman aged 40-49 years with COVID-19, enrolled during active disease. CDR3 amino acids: CASSQDTQGVEKLFF. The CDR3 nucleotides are TGCGCCAGCAGCCAAGATACTCAAGGGGTCGAAAAACTGTTTTTT.